Listed here are 27 T cell receptor beta chains from one sample, sequenced in a study of cytomegalovirus exposure and HLA in healthy donors (dated 2017 in TCRdb). Libraries were built with the immunoSEQ multiplex PCR assay. For the multiplex PCR, a mixture combining 60 forward primers for TCR Vbeta segments and 13 reverse primers for TCR Jbeta segments was used. The clones in this table, taken by TCRdb from immuneACCESS, are in-frame only. Not every clone is retained; where verified, under half of the shortfall comes from an unresolved V gene, and the cause of the rest is unknown. The sample table shows more than 110,000 clones, and roughly 80% are seen once. The ten largest account for approximately 0.97% of the sample. The sample was PBMCs. These receptors all stem from a man between 18 and 35 years old in good health and CMV-seronegative.

The J gene is TRBJ1-2, the V gene TRBV27; 7 bases align to TRBD1. The germline CDR1 and CDR2 sequences are MNHEY and SMNVEV (reference sequence). This CDR3 contains 14 residues. The V segment lost 5 bases and the J segment 8 bases; nucleotides outside the gene matches: 11. CDR3 nucleotides: TGTGCCAGCAGTGAGGGGGCATCTTTGGTAGGCTACACCTTC. It codes for CASSEGASLVGYTF.

This chain connects TRBV7-2 to TRBJ1-3, with TRBD1 as a possible D gene (5 bases). The CDR3 spans 13 residues. Trimming took 7 bases from V and 4 from J, leaving 11 bases between them. Per germline, CDR1 SGHTA and CDR2 FQGNSA. For the CDR3, the DNA is TGTGCCAGCACCGGGGGACCAGGAAACACCATATATTTT. Amino acids: CASTGGPGNTIYF.

The chain joins TRBV18 to TRBJ1-3, with D perhaps matching TRBD1 (5 bases). CDR3 length: 16 residues. V was pared by 2 bases and J by 4 bases, with 15 bases between. CDR1 is KGHSH, CDR2 LQKENI, per germline. The CDR3 DNA follows: TGTGCCAGCTCACCAGACCAGGGTTTCGGAGGAAACACCATATATTTT. Translated: CASSPDQGFGGNTIYF.

The rearrangement uses TRBV10-3 and TRBJ2-2, with D perhaps TRBD2 (5 bases). The CDR3 totals 16 residues. The V and J ends lost 3 bases and 6 bases respectively, with 17 bases between them. Germline CDR1 is ENHRY and CDR2 is SYGVKD. The CDR3 bases are TGTGCCATCAGTGACCCCGGGCCCCTCGGGGCCGGGGAGCTGTTTTTT. It encodes CAISDPGPLGAGELFF.

J is TRBJ1-2 and V is TRBV29-1; 8 bases are shared with TRBD1. The V and J ends lost 4 bases and 1 base, in that order; junction bases with no gene match: 2. The CDR3 is 13 residues long. From germline, CDR1 is SQVTM and CDR2 ANQGSEA. CDR3 coding DNA: TGCAGCGTTGCGACAGGGGATAACTATGGCTACACCTTC. Protein: CSVATGDNYGYTF.

J is TRBJ1-5 and V is TRBV5-1; 8 bases align to TRBD1. The V gene end was trimmed by 4 bases and the J gene end by 5 bases; junction bases not matched to a gene: 5. The CDR3 runs to 14 residues. The V gene's germline CDR1 is SGHRS and CDR2 YFSETQ. CDR3 sequence: CASSTGTGDQPQHF. DNA of the CDR3: TGCGCCAGCAGCACCGGGACAGGCGATCAGCCCCAGCATTTT.

The V call is TRBV6-1, the J call TRBJ1-2; D is ambiguous. Trimming pared 3 bases from V and 0 bases from J, leaving 11 bases between. Germline V gene sequence: CDR1 MNHNS, CDR2 SASEGT. This CDR3 contains 15 residues. In DNA form, the CDR3 reads TGTGCCAGCAGTGATGGGGAGTCGGCTAACTATGGCTACACCTTC. Its protein product is CASSDGESANYGYTF.

The rearrangement links TRBV12-5 to TRBJ2-7; a possible D gene is TRBD2 (5 bases). Germline assignment: CDR1 LGHNT and CDR2 FRNRAP. There are 14 residues in the CDR3. V lost 3 bases and J 0 bases, leaving 9 bases between the germline ends. The CDR3 loop reads CASGFLGSSYEQYF. The CDR3 coding sequence is TGTGCTAGTGGTTTTTTGGGGAGCTCCTACGAGCAGTACTTC.

V and J are TRBV7-9 and TRBJ1-1, with D unclear. V was trimmed by 5 bases and J by 5 bases, leaving 6 bases between them. CDR3 length: 11 residues. The germline gives CDR1 SEHNR, CDR2 FQNEAQ (reference sequence). The CDR3 sequence is CASSPTTEAFF. The CDR3 bases are TGTGCCAGCAGCCCAACAACTGAAGCTTTCTTT.

The V call is TRBV19, the J call TRBJ1-4, with TRBD1 as a possible D gene (5 bases). There are 16 residues in the CDR3. Looked up from germline, CDR1 is LNHDA and CDR2 is SQIVND (reference sequence). Trimming pared 5 bases from V and 8 bases from J, leaving 21 bases between. CDR3 nucleotides: TGTGCCAGTAGTGCCCGCCCTCAGGGCCGAAAGGAAAAACTGTTTTTT. Translated: CASSARPQGRKEKLFF.

This clone has only a few counts. V gene TRBV6-1 combines with J gene TRBJ2-2; 9 nucleotides match TRBD1. The ends lost 4 bases at V and 3 bases at J; junction bases unmatched: 9. CDR1 MNHNS and CDR2 SASEGT come from the germline V gene. This CDR3 region has 17 residues. The CDR3 DNA sequence: TGTGCCAGCAGTGGAGGATCGACAGGGGGGGACACCGGGGAGCTGTTTTTT. This sequence encodes CASSGGSTGGDTGELFF.

CDR3 nucleotide sequence: TGTGCCAGCAGCTTAGATCAAATCGGCTACACCTTC. Protein sequence: CASSLDQIGYTF. The chain joins TRBV11-2 to TRBJ1-2, with unresolved D. The germline V gene has CDR1 SGHAT and CDR2 FQNNGV. This CDR3 contains 12 residues. V lost 0 bases to trimming and J lost 8 bases, with 7 bases between them.

The chain is built from TRBV30 and TRBJ1-6; D unclear. The germline CDR1 and CDR2 sequences are GTSNPN and SVGIG (reference sequence). CDR3 length: 11 amino acids. V lost 5 bases and J 7 bases, leaving 6 bases between the germline ends. The CDR3 bases are TGTGCCTGGTGTCGGAATTCACCCCTCCACTTT. It yields the protein CAWCRNSPLHF.

The table lists this clone with a count of one. At one boundary the junction diverges from the germline segment, which might be a read error. The genes are TRBV4-3 and TRBJ1-4, with D possibly matching TRBD1 (5 bases). The germline V gene encodes CDR1 LGHNA and CDR2 YSLEER. CDR3 size: 17 residues. The CDR3 protein is CASGQEIGQGQGEKLFF. As DNA, the CDR3 is TGCGCCAGCGGCCAAGAGATAGGGCAGGGTCAGGGTGAAAAACTGTTTTTT.

V and J are TRBV27 and TRBJ2-7; 7 nucleotides line up with TRBD1. This CDR3 contains 15 residues. The J segment lost 0 bases and the V segment lost 5 bases, leaving 7 bases of the junction unmatched. Looked up from germline, CDR1 is MNHEY and CDR2 is SMNVEV (reference sequence). CDR3 loop: CASSPRQGISYEQYF. CDR3 sequence (DNA): TGTGCCAGCAGTCCGAGACAGGGTATCTCCTACGAGCAGTACTTC.

The chain carries TRBV4-2 and TRBJ2-5, with 11 bases matching TRBD2. The CDR3 covers 17 residues. V shed 2 bases, J shed 1 base, and the junction held 6 bases outside the gene matches. Per germline, CDR1 LGHNA and CDR2 YNFKEQ. The CDR3 DNA follows: TGTGCCAGCAGCCAACCGACCGGGACTAGCGGCCAAGAGACCCAGTACTTC. Its protein product is CASSQPTGTSGQETQYF.

This clone has just a few counts. This sequence joins TRBV5-1 and TRBJ2-1, with TRBD1 matching 8 bases. The CDR3 has 15 residues. Germline CDR1 reads SGHRS; CDR2 reads YFSETQ. The V and J ends lost 3 bases and 4 bases, in that order; junction bases with no gene match: 6. The CDR3 here is CASSSKTGVYNEQFF. CDR3 DNA sequence: TGCGCCAGCAGCTCCAAGACAGGGGTATACAATGAGCAGTTCTTC.

This chain uses TRBV6-1 with TRBJ2-7; TRBD1 might be the D (5 bases). Germline loops: CDR1 MNHNS, CDR2 SASEGT. The length of the CDR3 is 15 residues. V was clipped by 2 bases and J by 0 bases, with 11 bases between them. The CDR3 DNA reads TGTGCCAGCAGTGAATTGGACAAATACTCCTACGAGCAGTACTTC. Amino acids: CASSELDKYSYEQYF.

This chain links TRBV11-2 with TRBJ1-3, with D unclear. Per germline, CDR1 SGHAT and CDR2 FQNNGV. Trimming left V 4 bases short and J 2 bases short, with 6 bases between. The CDR3 has 13 residues. The CDR3 nucleotides are TGTGCCAGCAGCTCACAAGCTGGAAACACCATATATTTT. It specifies CASSSQAGNTIYF.

This chain uses TRBV6-5 with TRBJ2-2, with D possibly being TRBD1 (7 bases). Germline loops: CDR1 MNHEY, CDR2 SVGAGI. This CDR3 is 15 amino acids long. The ends were cut back, 10 bases at V and 7 bases at J, with 22 bases in the middle. The CDR3 region is CATKTSGGTGGELFF. CDR3 coding DNA: TGTGCCACCAAAACATCAGGGGGGACCGGCGGGGAGCTGTTTTTT.

This clone was seen a single time. The junction differs from germline at one of its ends, possibly a read error. The chain joins TRBV7-7 to TRBJ2-5, with a weak D call TRBD2 (5 bases). The CDR3 extends over 18 amino acids. CDR1 is SSHAT and CDR2 is FNYEAQ in the germline V gene (reference sequence). CDR3 amino acids: CASSLAPCERTPPETQYF. The CDR3 region has the DNA TGTGCTAGCAGCTTAGCGCCTTGTGAGCGGACCCCCCCAGAGACCCAGTACTTC.

The chain links TRBV4-2 to TRBJ1-5; D not certain. The CDR3 extends over 14 amino acids. Looked up from germline, CDR1 is LGHNA and CDR2 is YNFKEQ. Trimming stripped 4 bases from V and 0 bases from J, with 7 bases between. The CDR3 sequence: CASSRRGSNQPQHF. The CDR3 nucleotides read TGTGCCAGCAGCCGGCGGGGTAGCAATCAGCCCCAGCATTTT.

The gene calls are TRBV18 and TRBJ1-5; a possible D gene is TRBD1 (6 bases). The V end lost 4 bases, the J end lost 5 bases, and 12 bases lay between the germline ends. Germline V CDR1 and CDR2: KGHSH, LQKENI. The CDR3 loop spans 14 amino acids. CDR3 DNA sequence: TGTGCCAGCTCACTGGGGGCGAAAGATCAGCCCCAGCATTTT. Its protein is CASSLGAKDQPQHF.

This clone has more than one count but fewer than ten. The V gene is TRBV27, the J gene TRBJ1-5; no definite D call. The CDR3 loop spans 13 amino acids. Trimming shortened V by 6 bases and J by 0 bases, and 6 bases separated the two germline ends. The germline V gene has CDR1 MNHEY and CDR2 SMNVEV (reference sequence). The CDR3 DNA reads as TGTGCCAGCAGACTATATAGCAATCAGCCCCAGCATTTT. This sequence encodes CASRLYSNQPQHF.

The chain joins TRBV9 to TRBJ1-4, with 9 bases matching TRBD1. Germline V gene lookup returns CDR1 SGDLS and CDR2 YYNGEE. The trim removed 5 bases at V and 0 bases at J, leaving 5 bases unmatched. This CDR3 has 16 residues. CDR3 protein: CASSPRDRATNEKLFF. For the CDR3, the DNA is TGTGCCAGCAGTCCCCGGGACAGGGCAACTAATGAAAAACTGTTTTTT.

The V and J genes are TRBV11-2 and TRBJ2-2, with 8 positions matching TRBD1. CDR3 length equals 17 residues. CDR1 SGHAT and CDR2 FQNNGV come from the germline V gene. The trim removed 1 base at V and 1 base at J, leaving 5 bases unmatched. The CDR3 DNA reads TGTGCCAGCAGCTTAGTCTTCGGGACAGGGAACACCGGGGAGCTGTTTTTT. Translating gives CASSLVFGTGNTGELFF. Combining the CDR3 with reference TRBV11-2 and TRBJ2-2 gives the whole variable domain EAGVAQSPRYKIIEKRQSVAFWCNPISGHATLYWYQQILGQGPKLLIQFQNNGVVDDSQLPKDRFSAERLKGVDSTLKIQPAKLEDSAVYLCASSLVFGTGNTGELFFGEGSRLTVL.

The V gene is TRBV19, the J gene TRBJ1-5; 7 bases are shared with TRBD1. This CDR3 spans 15 amino acids. After removal of 1 base from V and 3 bases from J, the junction contained 3 bases not matched to a gene. Germline CDR1 reads LNHDA; CDR2 reads SQIVND (reference sequence). The DNA for the CDR3 is TGTGCCAGTAGTATAGGACAGGGACTCAATCAGCCCCAGCATTTT. This gives the protein CASSIGQGLNQPQHF.